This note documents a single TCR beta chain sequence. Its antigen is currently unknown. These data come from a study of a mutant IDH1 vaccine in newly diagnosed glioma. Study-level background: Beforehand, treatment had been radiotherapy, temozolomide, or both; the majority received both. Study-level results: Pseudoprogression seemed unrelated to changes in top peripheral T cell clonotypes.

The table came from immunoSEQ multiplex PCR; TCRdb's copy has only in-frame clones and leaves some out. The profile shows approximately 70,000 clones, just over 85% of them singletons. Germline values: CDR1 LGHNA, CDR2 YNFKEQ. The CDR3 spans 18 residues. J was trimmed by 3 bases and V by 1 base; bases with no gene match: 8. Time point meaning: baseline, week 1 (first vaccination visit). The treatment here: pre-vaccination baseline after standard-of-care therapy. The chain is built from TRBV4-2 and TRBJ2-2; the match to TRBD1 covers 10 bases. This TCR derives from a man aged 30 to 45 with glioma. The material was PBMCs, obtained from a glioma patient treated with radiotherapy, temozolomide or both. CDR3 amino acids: CASSQGQGAWGDTGELFF. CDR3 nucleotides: TGTGCCAGCAGCCAAGGACAGGGGGCCTGGGGTGACACCGGGGAGCTGTTTTTT.